The present T cell receptor (beta chain) was sequenced within a study of regulatory T cells in long-lasting Graves disease. This clonotype has ten or more counts. Trimming removed 5 bases from V and 6 bases from J; junction bases left unmatched: 11. The CDR3 covers 15 residues. The germline V gene has CDR1 GTSNPN and CDR2 SVGIG (reference sequence). Time point: newly diagnosed GD, antithyroid drugs for less than 3 months. PBMC RNA served as the TCR library source. Building the TCR beta libraries relied on iRepertoire HTBI primers, and CDR3 regions underwent Arm-PCR. A single record per CDR3 protein comes from TCRdb applying MiXCR to the multiplex PCR reads. The table has roughly 320,000 distinct CDR3 sequences, over 15% seen once; the top ten hold 25% to 30%. These data also formed part of another study, on T cells in Graves' hyperthyroidism and ophthalmopathy.

The V and J genes are TRBV30 and TRBJ2-1; 9 bases fit TRBD2. The input for sequencing was peripheral blood mononuclear cells (PBMCs), taken at new diagnosis, from a patient treated with antithyroid drugs. The source of this sequence is a man aged 40-55 years with Graves disease. CDR3 bases: TGTGCCTGGGCCTTCGGGCGGGGGGGCCTCAATGAGCAGTTCTTC. Translated: CAWAFGRGGLNEQFF.